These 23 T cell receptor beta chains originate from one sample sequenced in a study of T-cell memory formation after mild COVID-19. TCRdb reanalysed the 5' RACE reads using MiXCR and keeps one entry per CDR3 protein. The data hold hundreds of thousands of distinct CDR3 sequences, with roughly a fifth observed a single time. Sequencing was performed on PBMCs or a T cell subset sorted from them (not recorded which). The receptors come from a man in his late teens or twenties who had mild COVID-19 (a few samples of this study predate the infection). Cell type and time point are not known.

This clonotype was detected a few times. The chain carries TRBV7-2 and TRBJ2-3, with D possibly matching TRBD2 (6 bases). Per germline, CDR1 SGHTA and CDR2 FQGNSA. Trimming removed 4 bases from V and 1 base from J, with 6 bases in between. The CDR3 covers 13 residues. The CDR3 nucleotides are TGTGCCAGCAGCTGGAGGGGCACAGATACGCAGTATTTT. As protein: CASSWRGTDTQYF.

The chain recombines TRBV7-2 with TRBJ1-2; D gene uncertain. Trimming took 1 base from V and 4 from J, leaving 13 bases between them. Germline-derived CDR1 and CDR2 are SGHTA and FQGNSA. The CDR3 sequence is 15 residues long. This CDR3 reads CASSLVRSDLYGYTF. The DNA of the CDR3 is TGTGCCAGCAGCTTAGTCCGGTCGGATCTCTATGGCTACACCTTC.

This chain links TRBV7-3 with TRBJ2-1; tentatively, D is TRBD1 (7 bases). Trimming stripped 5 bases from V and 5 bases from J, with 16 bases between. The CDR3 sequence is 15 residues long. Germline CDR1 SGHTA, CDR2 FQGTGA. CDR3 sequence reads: CASSLEGASDNEQFF. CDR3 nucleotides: TGTGCCAGCAGCCTGGAGGGGGCGTCCGACAATGAGCAGTTCTTC. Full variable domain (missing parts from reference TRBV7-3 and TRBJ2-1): GAGVSQTPSNKVTEKGKYVELRCDPISGHTALYWYRQSLGQGPEFLIYFQGTGAADDSGLPNDRFFAVRPEGSVSTLKIQRTERGDSAVYLCASSLEGASDNEQFFGPGTRLTVL.

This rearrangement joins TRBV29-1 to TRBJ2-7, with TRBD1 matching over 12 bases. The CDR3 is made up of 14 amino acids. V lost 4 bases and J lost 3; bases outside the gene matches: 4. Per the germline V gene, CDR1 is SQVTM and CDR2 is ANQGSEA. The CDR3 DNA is TGCAGCGTTGCCGGGACAGGGGGCAACTACGAGCAGTACTTC. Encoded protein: CSVAGTGGNYEQYF.

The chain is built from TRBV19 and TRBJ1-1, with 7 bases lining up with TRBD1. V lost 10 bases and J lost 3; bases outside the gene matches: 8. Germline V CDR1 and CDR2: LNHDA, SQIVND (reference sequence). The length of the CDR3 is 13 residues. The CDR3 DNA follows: TGTGCCATATCGGACAGGAGGGACACTGAAGCTTTCTTT. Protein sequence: CAISDRRDTEAFF.

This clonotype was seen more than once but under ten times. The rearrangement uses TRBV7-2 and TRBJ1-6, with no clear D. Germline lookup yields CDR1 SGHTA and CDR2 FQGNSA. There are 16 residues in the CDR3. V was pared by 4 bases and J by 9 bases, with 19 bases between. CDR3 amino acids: CASSSPERVFGSPLHF. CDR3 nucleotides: TGTGCCAGCAGCTCCCCCGAGAGGGTCTTCGGTTCACCCCTCCACTTT.

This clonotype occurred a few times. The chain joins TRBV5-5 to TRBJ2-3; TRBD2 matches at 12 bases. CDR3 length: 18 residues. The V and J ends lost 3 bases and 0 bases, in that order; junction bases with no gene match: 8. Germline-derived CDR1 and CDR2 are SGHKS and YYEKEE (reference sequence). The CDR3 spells CASSWTSGTAGSTDTQYF. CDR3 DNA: TGTGCCAGCAGCTGGACTAGCGGGACCGCCGGGAGCACAGATACGCAGTATTTT. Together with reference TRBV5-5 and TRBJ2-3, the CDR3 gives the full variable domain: DAGVTQSPTHLIKTRGQQVTLRCSPISGHKSVSWYQQVLGQGPQFIFQYYEKEERGRGNFPDRFSARQFPNYSSELNVNALLLGDSALYLCASSWTSGTAGSTDTQYFGPGTRLTVL.

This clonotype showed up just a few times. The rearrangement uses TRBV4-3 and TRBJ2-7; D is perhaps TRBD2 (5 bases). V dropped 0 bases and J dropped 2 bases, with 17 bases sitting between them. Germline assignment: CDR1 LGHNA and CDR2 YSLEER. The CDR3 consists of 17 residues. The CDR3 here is CASSQDLNRDYAYEQYF. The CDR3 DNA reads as TGCGCCAGCAGCCAAGATTTGAATCGAGACTACGCCTACGAGCAGTACTTC.

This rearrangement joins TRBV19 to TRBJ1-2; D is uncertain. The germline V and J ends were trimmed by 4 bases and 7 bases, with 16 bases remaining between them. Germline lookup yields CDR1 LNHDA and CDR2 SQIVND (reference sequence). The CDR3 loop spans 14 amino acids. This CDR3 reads CASSTRAGLSGYTF. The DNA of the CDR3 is TGTGCCAGTAGTACGAGGGCAGGATTGAGTGGCTACACCTTC.

CDR3 in amino acids: CAWSVNRIQYF. The CDR3 nucleotides are TGTGCCTGGAGTGTAAATCGCATTCAGTACTTC. The chain couples TRBV30 to TRBJ2-4; D remains ambiguous. This CDR3 contains 11 residues. Germline CDR1 GTSNPN, CDR2 SVGIG (reference sequence). V was shortened by 0 bases and J by 9 bases, with 6 bases between the two germline ends.

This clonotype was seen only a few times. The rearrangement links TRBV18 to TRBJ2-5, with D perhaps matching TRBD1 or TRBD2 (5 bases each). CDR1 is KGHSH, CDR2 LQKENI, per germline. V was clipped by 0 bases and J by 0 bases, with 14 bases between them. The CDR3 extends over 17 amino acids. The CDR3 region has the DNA TGTGCCAGCTCACCACCTGGGACGGTGGGGTACCAAGAGACCCAGTACTTC. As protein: CASSPPGTVGYQETQYF. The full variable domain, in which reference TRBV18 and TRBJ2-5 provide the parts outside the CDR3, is NAGVMQNPRHLVRRRGQEARLRCSPMKGHSHVYWYRQLPEEGLKFMVYLQKENIIDESGMPKERFSAEFPKEGPSILRIQQVVRGDSAAYFCASSPPGTVGYQETQYFGPGTRLLVL.

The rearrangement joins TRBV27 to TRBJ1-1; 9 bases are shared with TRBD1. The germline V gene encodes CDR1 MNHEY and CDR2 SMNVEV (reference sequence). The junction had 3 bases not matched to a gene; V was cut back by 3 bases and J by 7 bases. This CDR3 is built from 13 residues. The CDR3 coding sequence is TGTGCCAGCAGTTTCGACAGGGGGAATGAAGCTTTCTTT. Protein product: CASSFDRGNEAFF.

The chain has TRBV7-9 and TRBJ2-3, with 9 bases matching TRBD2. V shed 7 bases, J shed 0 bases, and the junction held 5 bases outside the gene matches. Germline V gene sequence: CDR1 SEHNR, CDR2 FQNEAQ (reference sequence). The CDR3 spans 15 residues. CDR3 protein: CASTHLAGSTDTQYF. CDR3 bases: TGTGCCAGCACTCATCTAGCGGGGAGCACAGATACGCAGTATTTT.

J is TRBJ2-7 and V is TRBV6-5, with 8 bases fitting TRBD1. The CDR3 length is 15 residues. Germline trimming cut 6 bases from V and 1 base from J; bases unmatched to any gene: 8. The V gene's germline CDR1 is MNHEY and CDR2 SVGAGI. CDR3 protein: CASRQGQGASYEQYF. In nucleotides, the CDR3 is TGTGCCAGCAGGCAAGGCCAGGGGGCATCCTACGAGCAGTACTTC.

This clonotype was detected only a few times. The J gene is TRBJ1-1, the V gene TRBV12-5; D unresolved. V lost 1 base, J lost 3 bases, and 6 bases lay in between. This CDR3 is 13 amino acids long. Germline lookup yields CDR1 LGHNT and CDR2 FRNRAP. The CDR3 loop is CASGLASHTEAFF. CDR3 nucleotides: TGTGCTAGTGGTTTGGCGTCTCACACTGAAGCTTTCTTT.

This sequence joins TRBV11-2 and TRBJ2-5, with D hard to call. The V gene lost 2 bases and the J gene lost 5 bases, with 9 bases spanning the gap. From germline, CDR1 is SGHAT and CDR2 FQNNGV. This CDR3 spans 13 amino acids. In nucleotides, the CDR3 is TGTGCCAGCAGCTTACGGGTAATGGAGACCCAGTACTTC. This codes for CASSLRVMETQYF.

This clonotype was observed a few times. This CDR3 reads CASSFDRVLSGNTIYF. As DNA, the CDR3 is TGTGCCAGCAGCTTCGATCGCGTACTCTCTGGAAACACCATATATTTT. This chain links TRBV7-9 with TRBJ1-3; D is unclear. The CDR3 contains 16 residues. Germline CDR1 is SEHNR and CDR2 is FQNEAQ (reference sequence). The V gene lost 3 bases and the J gene lost 0 bases, with 12 bases spanning the gap.

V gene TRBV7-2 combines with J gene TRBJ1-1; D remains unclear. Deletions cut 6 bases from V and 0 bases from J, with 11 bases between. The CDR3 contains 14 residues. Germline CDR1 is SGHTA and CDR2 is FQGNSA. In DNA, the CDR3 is TGTGCCAGCAGTCATGGGCCCTTGAACACTGAAGCTTTCTTT. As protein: CASSHGPLNTEAFF.

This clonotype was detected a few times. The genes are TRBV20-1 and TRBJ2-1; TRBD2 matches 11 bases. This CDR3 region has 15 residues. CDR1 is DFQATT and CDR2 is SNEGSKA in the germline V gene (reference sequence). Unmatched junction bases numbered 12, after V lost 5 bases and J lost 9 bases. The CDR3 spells CSAASMGLADGEQFF. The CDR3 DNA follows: TGCAGTGCTGCCTCCATGGGACTAGCGGACGGTGAGCAGTTCTTC.

This CDR3 is CAISVSGVATGELFF. CDR3 bases: TGTGCCATCAGTGTTTCAGGGGTGGCCACCGGGGAGCTGTTTTTT. The chain couples TRBV10-3 to TRBJ2-2; perhaps TRBD1 as D (6 bases). The CDR3 spans 15 residues. The V gene's germline CDR1 is ENHRY and CDR2 SYGVKD. Trimming took off 4 bases at V and 4 bases at J, with 13 bases between the two ends.

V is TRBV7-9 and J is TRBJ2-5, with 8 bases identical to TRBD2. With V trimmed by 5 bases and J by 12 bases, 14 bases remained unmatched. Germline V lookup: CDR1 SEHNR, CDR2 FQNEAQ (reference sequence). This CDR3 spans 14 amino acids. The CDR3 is CASSPNPGLVIEYF. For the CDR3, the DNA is TGTGCCAGCAGCCCAAATCCGGGACTAGTTATAGAGTACTTC.

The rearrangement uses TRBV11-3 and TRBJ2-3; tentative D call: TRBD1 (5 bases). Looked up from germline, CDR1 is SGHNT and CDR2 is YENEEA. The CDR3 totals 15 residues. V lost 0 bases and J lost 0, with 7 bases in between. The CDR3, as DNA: TGTGCCAGCAGCTTAGAGGGGCAGAGCACAGATACGCAGTATTTT. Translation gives CASSLEGQSTDTQYF.

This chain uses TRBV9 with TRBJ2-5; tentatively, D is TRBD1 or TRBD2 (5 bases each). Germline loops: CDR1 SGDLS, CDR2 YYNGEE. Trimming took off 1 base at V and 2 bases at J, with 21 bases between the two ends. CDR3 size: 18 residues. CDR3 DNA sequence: TGTGCCAGCAGCGTAAACCGGGACGGCAAATCTAATCAAGAGACCCAGTACTTC. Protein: CASSVNRDGKSNQETQYF. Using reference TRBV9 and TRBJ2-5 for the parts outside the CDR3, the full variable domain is DSGVTQTPKHLITATGQRVTLRCSPRSGDLSVYWYQQSLDQGLQFLIQYYNGEERAKGNILERFSAQQFPDLHSELNLSSLELGDSALYFCASSVNRDGKSNQETQYFGPGTRLLVL.